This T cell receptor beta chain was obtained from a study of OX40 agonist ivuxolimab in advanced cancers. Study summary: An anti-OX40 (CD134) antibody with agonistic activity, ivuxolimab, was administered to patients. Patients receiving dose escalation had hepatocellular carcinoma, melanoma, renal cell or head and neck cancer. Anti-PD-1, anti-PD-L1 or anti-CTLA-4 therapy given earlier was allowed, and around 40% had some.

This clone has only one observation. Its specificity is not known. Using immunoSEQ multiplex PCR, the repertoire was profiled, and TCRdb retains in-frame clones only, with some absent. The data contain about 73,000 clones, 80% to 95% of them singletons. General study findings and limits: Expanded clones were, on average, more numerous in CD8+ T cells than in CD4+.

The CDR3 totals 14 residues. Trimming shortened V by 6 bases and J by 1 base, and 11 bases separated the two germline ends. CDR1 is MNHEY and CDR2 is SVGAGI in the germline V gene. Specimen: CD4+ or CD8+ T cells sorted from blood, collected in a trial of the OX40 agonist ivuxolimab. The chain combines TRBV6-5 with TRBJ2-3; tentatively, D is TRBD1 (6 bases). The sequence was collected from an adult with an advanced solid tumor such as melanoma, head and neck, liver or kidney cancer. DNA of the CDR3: TGTGCCAGCAGCAGGGGAACGGGCACAGATACGCAGTATTTT. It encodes CASSRGTGTDTQYF.